This TCR beta chain was identified in a study of T-cell reconstitution after alpha-beta-depleted transplantation in children. The CDR3 runs to 14 residues. Germline CDR1 and CDR2: SGHRS and YFSETQ. Germline trimming cut 1 base from V and 3 bases from J; bases unmatched to any gene: 3. Unique molecular identifiers were used in preparing the TCRbeta library. MiXCR was run by TCRdb on the PCR reads, yielding one entry per CDR3 protein. The sample consists of 200,000 to 250,000 distinct CDR3 sequences, approximately 12% of them appearing once. This clonotype was detected many times. The receptor was derived from a human donor who donated a stem cell graft to a child with acute lymphoblastic leukemia. This chain connects TRBV5-1 to TRBJ2-5, with 7 bases fitting TRBD1. The source material was PBMCs from the stem cell graft donor, sampled from the stem cell graft. The CDR3 sequence is CASSLSGGEETQYF. DNA for the CDR3: TGCGCCAGCAGCTTGTCAGGGGGTGAAGAGACCCAGTACTTC.